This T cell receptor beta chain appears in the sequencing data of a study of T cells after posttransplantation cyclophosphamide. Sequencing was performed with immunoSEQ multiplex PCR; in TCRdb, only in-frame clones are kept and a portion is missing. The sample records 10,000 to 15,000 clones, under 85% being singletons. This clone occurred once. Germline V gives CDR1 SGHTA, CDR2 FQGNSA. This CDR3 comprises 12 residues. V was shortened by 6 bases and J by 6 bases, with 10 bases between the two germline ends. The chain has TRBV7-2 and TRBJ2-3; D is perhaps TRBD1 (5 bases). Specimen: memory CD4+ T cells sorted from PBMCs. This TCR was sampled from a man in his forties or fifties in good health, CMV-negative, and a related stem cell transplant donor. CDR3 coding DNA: TGTGCCAGCAGTTCAGGGTGGGATACGCAGTATTTT. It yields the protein CASSSGWDTQYF.